The 23 T cell receptor beta chains reported below all come from one sample, sequenced in a study of cytomegalovirus exposure and HLA in healthy donors. Researchers ran the PCR with 60 Vbeta and 13 Jbeta primers. Libraries were prepared by immunoSEQ multiplex PCR; TCRdb keeps only in-frame clonotypes and omits some of them. In the table there are under 110,000 clones, 65% to 80% of which are singletons. The specimen was PBMCs. The receptors here all came from a male donor in good health and CMV-seropositive.

The chain recombines TRBV9 with TRBJ2-2; D is unresolved. V was pared by 0 bases and J by 3 bases, with 12 bases between. The CDR3 covers 16 residues. Germline CDR1 is SGDLS and CDR2 is YYNGEE. The CDR3 reads CASSVAPTAYTGELFF. The CDR3 DNA sequence: TGTGCCAGCAGCGTAGCTCCAACAGCTTACACCGGGGAGCTGTTTTTT.

The V gene is TRBV2, the J gene TRBJ2-1; possible D gene TRBD2, 6 bases. Trimming shortened V by 6 bases and J by 5 bases, and 17 bases separated the two germline ends. The CDR3 is 15 residues long. The germline CDR1 and CDR2 sequences are SNHLY and FYNNEI. CDR3 protein: CASRGGLTNHNEQFF. The CDR3 region has the DNA TGTGCCAGCAGAGGAGGACTAACCAACCACAATGAGCAGTTCTTC.

V is TRBV18 and J is TRBJ1-4; 9 bases map to TRBD1. This CDR3 contains 15 residues. The V and J ends lost 2 bases and 8 bases, in that order; junction bases with no gene match: 6. Germline lookup yields CDR1 KGHSH and CDR2 LQKENI. CDR3 coding DNA: TGTGCCAGCTCACCAGTGACAGGGGGTAGCGAAAAACTGTTTTTT. This encodes CASSPVTGGSEKLFF.

The sample holds a few counts of this clone. This chain links TRBV7-9 with TRBJ2-1, with 9 bases fitting TRBD2. The CDR3 extends over 19 amino acids. The V gene's germline CDR1 is SEHNR and CDR2 FQNEAQ (reference sequence). The junction had 17 bases not matched to a gene; V was cut back by 5 bases and J by 3 bases. CDR3 region: CASSPRGSGGWGGYNEQFF. The CDR3 nucleotides are TGTGCCAGCAGCCCACGTGGTAGCGGGGGCTGGGGCGGCTACAATGAGCAGTTCTTC. Complete variable domain (other parts from reference TRBV7-9 and TRBJ2-1): DTGVSQNPRHKITKRGQNVTFRCDPISEHNRLYWYRQTLGQGPEFLTYFQNEAQLEKSRLLSDRFSAERPKGSFSTLEIQRTEQGDSAMYLCASSPRGSGGWGGYNEQFFGPGTRLTVL.

This chain uses TRBV5-6 with TRBJ1-4, with D perhaps matching TRBD1 (6 bases). CDR3 length: 16 residues. V was pared by 2 bases and J by 4 bases, with 15 bases between. Germline V gives CDR1 SGHDT, CDR2 YYEEEE. The CDR3 loop is CASSFGQNTLNEKLFF. DNA of the CDR3: TGTGCCAGCAGCTTCGGACAGAATACGCTTAATGAAAAACTGTTTTTT.

V is TRBV30 and J is TRBJ2-3; 12 positions match TRBD2. The CDR3 runs to 14 residues. Unmatched junction bases numbered 1, after V lost 5 bases and J lost 1 base. CDR1 and CDR2 (germline): GTSNPN, SVGIG (reference sequence). In nucleotides, the CDR3 is TGTGCCTGGGGACTAGCGGGACGCACAGATACGCAGTATTTT. Its translation: CAWGLAGRTDTQYF.

The V call is TRBV19, the J call TRBJ2-3; D is possibly TRBD2 (6 bases). Trimming took 3 bases from V and 6 from J, leaving 13 bases between them. The CDR3 runs 14 residues. Germline CDR1 and CDR2: LNHDA and SQIVND (reference sequence). The CDR3 is CASSIPTGADTQYF. In nucleotides, the CDR3 is TGTGCCAGTAGTATCCCGACGGGAGCGGATACGCAGTATTTT.

V usage is TRBV4-1 and J usage is TRBJ2-5, with 7 bases fitting TRBD1. Germline assignment: CDR1 MGHRA and CDR2 YSYEKL. Unmatched junction bases numbered 7, after V lost 0 bases and J lost 6 bases. CDR3 length: 15 residues. The CDR3 loop reads CASSQEWNRGKTQYF. In DNA, the CDR3 is TGCGCCAGCAGCCAAGAATGGAACAGGGGAAAGACCCAGTACTTC.

The chain links TRBV7-9 to TRBJ1-4; D gene ambiguous. CDR1 SEHNR and CDR2 FQNEAQ come from the germline V gene (reference sequence). This CDR3 is built from 14 residues. The V gene lost 4 bases and the J gene lost 4 bases, with 10 bases spanning the gap. CDR3 in amino acids: CASSSPGVNEKLFF. In DNA, the CDR3 is TGTGCCAGCAGCTCCCCCGGGGTTAATGAAAAACTGTTTTTT.

The chain uses TRBV25-1 and TRBJ2-2; 8 bases fit TRBD1. This CDR3 region has 16 residues. V dropped 2 bases and J dropped 3; count of bases not matched to a gene: 5. Germline V CDR1 and CDR2: MGHDK, SYGVNS. Here the CDR3 DNA reads TGTGCCAGCAGTGAAGCAGGGACAGGAGACACCGGGGAGCTGTTTTTT. Its translation: CASSEAGTGDTGELFF.

V gene TRBV2 combines with J gene TRBJ1-4; D is undetermined. There are 11 residues in the CDR3. Deletions cut 5 bases from V and 8 bases from J, with 6 bases between. CDR1 and CDR2 (germline): SNHLY, FYNNEI. The CDR3 region has the DNA TGTGCCAGCAGTCACCGGGAAAAACTGTTTTTT. Residues: CASSHREKLFF.

The rearrangement links TRBV27 to TRBJ2-1; D is possibly TRBD1 (5 bases). Germline CDR1 MNHEY, CDR2 SMNVEV (reference sequence). The V end was cut by 5 bases, the J end by 8 bases, with 10 bases between. This CDR3 comprises 12 residues. The CDR3 coding sequence is TGTGCCAGCAGTCCTCAGGGTGATGAGCAGTTCTTC. Residues: CASSPQGDEQFF.

V usage is TRBV18 and J usage is TRBJ2-7; 7 nucleotides match TRBD1. Germline CDR1 KGHSH, CDR2 LQKENI. Germline trimming cut 2 bases from V and 2 bases from J; bases unmatched to any gene: 3. CDR3 length: 14 amino acids. This CDR3 reads CASSPETGPYEQYF. CDR3 sequence (DNA): TGTGCCAGCTCACCAGAGACAGGGCCCTACGAGCAGTACTTC.

The chain employs TRBV5-3 and TRBJ1-6, with 7 bases matching TRBD1. TRBV5-3 is known as an ORF, though its function is uncertain. The CDR3 sequence is 16 residues long. V lost 2 bases and J lost 7; bases outside the gene matches: 9. Here the CDR3 DNA reads TGTGCCAGAAGCTTTGCCCTGGGACAGAGAAATTCACCCCTCCACTTT. Protein sequence: CARSFALGQRNSPLHF.

The chain recombines TRBV23-1 with TRBJ2-1; the match to TRBD2 covers 14 bases. Being an ORF, TRBV23-1 has a function that is uncertain. CDR3 length: 17 amino acids. V was clipped by 0 bases and J by 3 bases; unmatched bases: 1. This CDR3 is CASSQSGTSGSYNEQFF. The CDR3, as DNA: TGCGCCAGCAGTCAATCCGGGACTAGCGGGAGCTACAATGAGCAGTTCTTC.

The genes are TRBV18 and TRBJ1-1; possible D gene TRBD1, 5 bases. Trimming took 6 bases from V and 5 from J, leaving 19 bases between them. There are 15 residues in the CDR3. Germline-derived CDR1 and CDR2 are KGHSH and LQKENI. The CDR3 bases are TGTGCCAGCTCCTTATTCAGGGACTCGTATACTGAAGCTTTCTTT. Encoded protein: CASSLFRDSYTEAFF.

The V gene is TRBV30, the J gene TRBJ1-5; D is uncertain. The germline V gene has CDR1 GTSNPN and CDR2 SVGIG (reference sequence). This CDR3 has 15 amino acids. The V end was cut by 0 bases, the J end by 5 bases, with 14 bases between. The CDR3 DNA reads as TGTGCCTGGAGTGTACGGGGAAATTTCGATCAGCCCCAGCATTTT. Translation: CAWSVRGNFDQPQHF.

The rearrangement uses TRBV7-2 and TRBJ2-3, with TRBD2 matching over 7 bases. The CDR3 totals 16 residues. Germline V gene data show CDR1 as SGHTA and CDR2 as FQGNSA. Trimming at V came to 1 base and at J to 0 bases, leaving 4 bases not matched to a gene. The chain's CDR3 is CASSLGPSGSTDTQYF. The CDR3 DNA is TGTGCCAGCAGCTTAGGGCCTAGCGGAAGCACAGATACGCAGTATTTT.

This clone was seen a few times. This chain links TRBV4-2 with TRBJ2-1; 8 nucleotides agree with TRBD1. The V gene's germline CDR1 is LGHNA and CDR2 YNFKEQ. This CDR3 has 16 amino acids. V gave up 0 bases and J gave up 7 bases; unmatched junction bases: 8. The CDR3 spells CASSQEQGALGNEQFF. CDR3 nucleotide sequence: TGTGCCAGCAGCCAAGAGCAGGGGGCATTAGGGAATGAGCAGTTCTTC.

The V call is TRBV28, the J call TRBJ1-1; 8 bases agree with TRBD1. Per germline, CDR1 MDHEN and CDR2 SYDVKM. The length of the CDR3 is 13 residues. V gave up 5 bases and J gave up 7 bases; unmatched junction bases: 6. CDR3 DNA: TGTGCCAGCAGTCCGGTACAGGGGGTTGAAGCTTTCTTT. Its translation: CASSPVQGVEAFF.

The chain links TRBV7-8 to TRBJ1-1, with 9 bases fitting TRBD1. J gave up 3 bases and V 6 bases, and 2 bases lay outside the gene matches. In germline, CDR1 is SGHVS, CDR2 FQNEAQ. The CDR3 covers 13 residues. Here the CDR3 DNA reads TGTGCCAGCAGGGGACAGGGCTACACTGAAGCTTTCTTT. Translated: CASRGQGYTEAFF. Using reference TRBV7-8 and TRBJ1-1 for the parts outside the CDR3, the full variable domain is GAGVSQSPRYKVAKRGQDVALRCDPISGHVSLFWYQQALGQGPEFLTYFQNEAQLDKSGLPSDRFFAERPEGSVSTLKIQRTQQEDSAVYLCASRGQGYTEAFFGQGTRLTVV.

The CDR3 here is CASSGRVPDEQYF. As DNA, the CDR3 is TGTGCCAGCAGTGGCCGGGTTCCCGACGAGCAGTACTTC. The rearrangement links TRBV28 to TRBJ2-7, with no clear D. V lost 5 bases to trimming and J lost 5 bases, with 13 bases between them. The CDR3 is 13 amino acids. CDR1 is MDHEN and CDR2 is SYDVKM in the germline V gene.

The chain is built from TRBV5-1 and TRBJ2-7, with 12 bases aligning to TRBD1. Germline V gives CDR1 SGHRS, CDR2 YFSETQ. CDR3 length: 15 residues. Losses at the gene ends were 4 bases for V and 7 bases for J; bases not matched to a gene: 9. The DNA for the CDR3 is TGCGCCAGCAGCAAACCGGGACAGGGGGCGGGGGAGCAGTACTTC. Translating it yields CASSKPGQGAGEQYF.